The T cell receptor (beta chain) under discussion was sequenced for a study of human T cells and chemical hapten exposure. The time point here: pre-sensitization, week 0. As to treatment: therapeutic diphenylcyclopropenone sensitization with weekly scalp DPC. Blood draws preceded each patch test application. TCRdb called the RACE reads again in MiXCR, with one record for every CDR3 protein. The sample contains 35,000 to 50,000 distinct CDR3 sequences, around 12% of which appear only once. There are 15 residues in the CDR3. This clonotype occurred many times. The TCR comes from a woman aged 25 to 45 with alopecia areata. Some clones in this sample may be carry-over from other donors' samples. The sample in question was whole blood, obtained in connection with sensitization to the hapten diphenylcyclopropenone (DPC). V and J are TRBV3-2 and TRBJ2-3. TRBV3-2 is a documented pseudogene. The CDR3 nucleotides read TGTGCCAGCAGCCAAGAAGACCAGTCGACAGATACGCAGTATTTT. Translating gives CASSQEDQSTDTQYF.